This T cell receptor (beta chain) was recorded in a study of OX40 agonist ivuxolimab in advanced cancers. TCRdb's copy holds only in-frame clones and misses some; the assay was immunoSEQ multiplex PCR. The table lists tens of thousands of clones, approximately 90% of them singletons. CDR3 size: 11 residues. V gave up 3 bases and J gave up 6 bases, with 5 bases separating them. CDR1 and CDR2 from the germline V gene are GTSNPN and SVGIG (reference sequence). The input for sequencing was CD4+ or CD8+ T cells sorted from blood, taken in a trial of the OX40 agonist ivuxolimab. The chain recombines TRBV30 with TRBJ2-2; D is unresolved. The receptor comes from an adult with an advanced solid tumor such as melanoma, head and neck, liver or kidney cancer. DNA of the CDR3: TGTGCCTGGAGAAGGGCCGGGGAGCTGTTTTTT. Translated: CAWRRAGELFF.